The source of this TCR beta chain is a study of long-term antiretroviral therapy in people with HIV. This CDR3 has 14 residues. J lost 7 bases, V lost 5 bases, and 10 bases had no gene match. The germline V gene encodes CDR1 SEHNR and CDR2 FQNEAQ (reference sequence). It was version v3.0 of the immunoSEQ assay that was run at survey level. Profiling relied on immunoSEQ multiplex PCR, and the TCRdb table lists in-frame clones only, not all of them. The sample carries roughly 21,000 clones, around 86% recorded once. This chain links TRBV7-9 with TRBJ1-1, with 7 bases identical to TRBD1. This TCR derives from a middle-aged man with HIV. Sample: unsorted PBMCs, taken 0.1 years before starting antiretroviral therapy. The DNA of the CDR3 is TGTGCCAGCAGCCATTTGGACAGGCCTCGTGAAGCTTTCTTT. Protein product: CASSHLDRPREAFF.